Following are 3 T cell receptor beta chains from one sample sequenced in a study of T cells in Graves' hyperthyroidism and ophthalmopathy. TCR beta CDR3 region amplification was performed from RNA transcripts. An initial round of RT-PCR targeting the TCR CDR3 relied on the HTBI primer set. TCRdb re-analysed the multiplex PCR reads in MiXCR, keeping a single row per CDR3 protein. The sample lists about 500,000 distinct CDR3 sequences, about 15% seen once, with 17% in the top ten. The sequenced material came from blood. The receptors come from a woman aged 18-35 years with Graves' ophthalmopathy.

This clonotype was detected many times. CDR3 DNA sequence: TGTGCCAGCAGCTACCAGGGAGGCGATACTGAAGCTTTCTTT. Protein sequence: CASSYQGGDTEAFF. The chain carries TRBV3-1 and TRBJ1-1; TRBD1 might be the D (5 bases). The CDR3 has 14 residues. Germline CDR1 and CDR2: LGHDT and YNNKEL (reference sequence). Trimming cost V 5 bases and J 5 bases, with 15 bases left between them.

The CDR3 reads CASSVAGRGRYTGELFF. The CDR3 bases are TGTGCCAGCAGCGTAGCAGGCCGGGGGCGGTACACCGGGGAGCTGTTTTTT. V gene TRBV9 combines with J gene TRBJ2-2, with D perhaps being TRBD1 or TRBD2 (6 bases each). Germline V gene sequence: CDR1 SGDLS, CDR2 YYNGEE. The ends were cut back, 0 bases at V and 3 bases at J, with 15 bases in the middle. The CDR3 covers 17 residues.

This clonotype occurred a few times. The V call is TRBV30, the J call TRBJ1-5; D gene uncertain. This CDR3 is 12 amino acids long. V was cut by 8 bases and J by 3 bases, with 11 bases left in between. Germline CDR1 and CDR2: GTSNPN and SVGIG (reference sequence). For the CDR3, the DNA is TGTGCCGTAACTATCGACAATCAGCCCCAGCATTTT. Translating it yields CAVTIDNQPQHF.